This T cell receptor beta chain was identified in a study of blood T cell repertoires in COVID-19. The wider study: The United States, Italy and Spain provided the acute and convalescent COVID-19 samples.

The V end was cut by 2 bases, the J end by 4 bases, with 11 bases between. CDR1 and CDR2 from the germline V gene are MNHEY and SVGAGI. This CDR3 is built from 14 residues. Clones were sequenced by immunoSEQ multiplex PCR, and TCRdb holds only the in-frame ones, with some missing. Here the sample spans roughly 250,000 clones, over 80% being singletons. Enrolled through a virtual design, the participants were between roughly 18 and 95 years of age and came from 24 US areas. Two negative PCRs, clearance, or symptom resolution were required of recovered Cohort 3 donors. This TCR was sampled from a woman younger than 35 who had recovered from COVID-19. Sequencing input: PBMCs or T cells enriched from blood (not recorded which). This sequence joins TRBV6-5 and TRBJ1-2; D may be TRBD1 (6 bases). CDR3 DNA: TGTGCCAGCAGTTACCGGGGCAGGGGCTATGGCTACACCTTC. It is translated as CASSYRGRGYGYTF.